Below are 18 T cell receptor beta chains sequenced from a single sample in a study of shared clonotypes between healthy human individuals. Naive CD8 cells comprised CD45RO-negative, CCR7-positively selected cells, excluding terminally differentiated effector memory CD45RA+ cells. The assay was immunoSEQ multiplex PCR, and TCRdb's table has in-frame clones only and misses some. The repertoire holds about 2.1 million clones, with roughly 95% as singletons. The sample was naive CD8+ T cells from PBMCs. The receptors come from a man aged 18 to 30 in good health. Some clones in this sample may be carry-over from other donors' samples.

The V gene is TRBV2, the J gene TRBJ1-1; D remains ambiguous. The CDR3 has 17 residues. Trimming removed 7 bases at V and 2 bases at J, with 23 bases between. Germline loops: CDR1 SNHLY, CDR2 FYNNEI. CDR3 nucleotide sequence: TGTGCCAGCAACTCATGGATGACGACGGTGGGAAACACTGAAGCTTTCTTT. Translation gives CASNSWMTTVGNTEAFF.

The chain links TRBV7-8 to TRBJ2-7; 12 nucleotides line up with TRBD1. Germline-derived CDR1 and CDR2 are SGHVS and FQNEAQ. CDR3 length: 16 residues. V dropped 3 bases and J dropped 2; count of bases not matched to a gene: 5. CDR3 bases: TGTGCCAGCAGCTTTCCCGGGACAGGGGGCCCCTACGAGCAGTACTTC. Protein product: CASSFPGTGGPYEQYF.

This clone was detected once. The chain employs TRBV6-5 and TRBJ2-5; D could derive from TRBD1 or TRBD2 (6 bases each). From germline, CDR1 is MNHEY and CDR2 SVGAGI. With 2 bases removed from V and 3 bases from J, the gap between germline ends came to 16 bases. The CDR3 is 16 residues long. The CDR3 protein is CASSYARDIGKETQYF. The CDR3 DNA reads as TGTGCCAGCAGTTACGCGCGGGACATAGGGAAAGAGACCCAGTACTTC.

The chain joins TRBV28 to TRBJ1-1; D possibly corresponds to TRBD1 (6 bases). Germline CDR1 and CDR2: MDHEN and SYDVKM. V was cut by 3 bases and J by 1 base, with 12 bases left in between. The CDR3 loop spans 15 amino acids. The CDR3 DNA sequence: TGTGCCAGCAGTTTCTCAGGGGAAACGAACACTGAAGCTTTCTTT. It specifies CASSFSGETNTEAFF.

The chain has TRBV27 and TRBJ2-7, with 11 bases aligning to TRBD2. V shed 5 bases and J 2 bases; nucleotides not matched to a gene: 11. This CDR3 has 17 amino acids. CDR1 MNHEY and CDR2 SMNVEV come from the germline V gene (reference sequence). The CDR3 spells CASSTGLAERSPYEQYF. DNA of the CDR3: TGTGCCAGCAGTACGGGACTAGCGGAAAGGTCCCCCTACGAGCAGTACTTC.

The chain has TRBV19 and TRBJ1-5, with a possible D match to TRBD1 (5 bases). The CDR3 has 14 residues. Trimming removed 1 base at V and 7 bases at J, with 11 bases between. The V gene's germline CDR1 is LNHDA and CDR2 SQIVND (reference sequence). The CDR3 reads CASSIVGVGQPQHF. Here the CDR3 DNA reads TGTGCCAGTAGTATAGTAGGGGTCGGGCAGCCCCAGCATTTT.

The CDR3 region is CASSIKPRGREKLFF. CDR3 sequence (DNA): TGTGCCAGCAGCATAAAACCCAGGGGGCGAGAAAAACTGTTTTTT. The chain has TRBV13 and TRBJ1-4, with 8 bases aligning to TRBD1. V was pared by 5 bases and J by 8 bases, with 10 bases of the junction left unmatched. The CDR3 covers 15 residues. The germline V gene has CDR1 PRHDT and CDR2 FYEKMQ (reference sequence).

On this clone: This CDR3 is also generated by other DNA sequences in the sample. The V call is TRBV7-9, the J call TRBJ2-2; D is unresolved. Germline values: CDR1 SEHNR, CDR2 FQNEAQ (reference sequence). The V end lost 2 bases, the J end lost 5 bases, and 3 bases lay between the germline ends. CDR3 length equals 12 residues. The CDR3 DNA sequence: TGTGCCAGCAGCTTAAGTACCGGGGAGCTGTTTTTT. Its translation is CASSLSTGELFF.

Details on this clone: Other DNA variants within this sample encode the same CDR3. The chain has TRBV6-6 and TRBJ1-2; no reliable D call. CDR1 and CDR2 (germline): MNHNY, SVGAGI (reference sequence). The CDR3 contains 12 residues. Trimming left V 0 bases short and J 6 bases short, with 5 bases between. The CDR3 region is CASSYSRDGYTF. CDR3 nucleotides: TGTGCCAGCAGTTACTCACGGGATGGCTACACCTTC.

This sequence joins TRBV9 and TRBJ2-7, with D possibly matching TRBD1 (6 bases). Germline lookup yields CDR1 SGDLS and CDR2 YYNGEE. CDR3 length: 15 amino acids. Trimming cost V 2 bases and J 1 base, with 13 bases left between them. CDR3 loop: CASSVKQGLSYEQYF. Written as DNA, the CDR3 is TGTGCCAGCAGCGTTAAACAGGGCCTTTCCTACGAGCAGTACTTC. Full variable domain (outside the CDR3, taken from reference TRBV9 and TRBJ2-7): DSGVTQTPKHLITATGQRVTLRCSPRSGDLSVYWYQQSLDQGLQFLIQYYNGEERAKGNILERFSAQQFPDLHSELNLSSLELGDSALYFCASSVKQGLSYEQYFGPGTRLTVT.

This rearrangement joins TRBV5-4 to TRBJ2-3; 8 bases map to TRBD2. Per germline, CDR1 SGHNT and CDR2 YYREEE (reference sequence). The CDR3 is 18 residues long. After removal of 4 bases from V and 3 bases from J, the junction contained 16 bases not matched to a gene. The CDR3 coding sequence is TGTGCCAGCAGCGAGCGTATATACCGGGAGGGAGGAACAGATACGCAGTATTTT. It yields the protein CASSERIYREGGTDTQYF. The whole variable domain, remainder taken from reference TRBV5-4 and TRBJ2-3, is ETGVTQSPTHLIKTRGQQVTLRCSSQSGHNTVSWYQQALGQGPQFIFQYYREEENGRGNFPPRFSGLQFPNYSSELNVNALELDDSALYLCASSERIYREGGTDTQYFGPGTRLTVL.

In this sample, this clone turned up once. The V gene is TRBV30, the J gene TRBJ2-7; weak D call: TRBD1 (6 bases). V was pared by 6 bases and J by 0 bases, with 9 bases between. The CDR3 runs to 12 residues. Per germline, CDR1 GTSNPN and CDR2 SVGIG (reference sequence). CDR3 residues: CACRGSSYEQYF. CDR3 nucleotide sequence: TGTGCCTGTAGGGGGAGCTCCTACGAGCAGTACTTC.

Details on this clone: The sample has other DNA sequences that encode this CDR3 too. The chain is built from TRBV27 and TRBJ2-7; D call uncertain. The V and J ends lost 3 bases and 4 bases respectively, with 4 bases between them. Per germline, CDR1 MNHEY and CDR2 SMNVEV (reference sequence). The CDR3 covers 11 residues. The CDR3 loop reads CASSFRYEQYF. The CDR3 DNA sequence: TGTGCCAGCAGTTTCAGATACGAGCAGTACTTC.

A remark on this clone: The same CDR3 arises from other DNA sequences in this sample as well. The chain couples TRBV27 to TRBJ1-5; 11 nucleotides agree with TRBD1. With 3 bases clipped from V and 8 bases from J, the junction kept 3 bases outside the gene matches. Germline-derived CDR1 and CDR2 are MNHEY and SMNVEV (reference sequence). The CDR3 consists of 14 residues. This CDR3 reads CASSFRDRGEPQHF. The CDR3 region has the DNA TGTGCCAGCAGTTTTAGGGACAGGGGGGAGCCCCAGCATTTT.

J is TRBJ2-3 and V is TRBV11-2; 10 bases are shared with TRBD2. Losses at the gene ends were 6 bases for V and 4 bases for J; bases not matched to a gene: 10. Germline assignment: CDR1 SGHAT and CDR2 FQNNGV. The CDR3 sequence is 16 residues long. The CDR3 nucleotides read TGTGCCAGCAGTTCACTAGCTAGCGGGAGAGCAGATACGCAGTATTTT. Translation gives CASSSLASGRADTQYF.

The rearrangement uses TRBV10-3 and TRBJ1-3; D is ambiguous. Germline V gene sequence: CDR1 ENHRY, CDR2 SYGVKD. This CDR3 comprises 14 residues. V was cut by 10 bases and J by 2 bases, with 15 bases left in between. CDR3 sequence (DNA): TGTGCCACCACCGACCAGACTGCTGGAAACACCATATATTTT. The encoded protein is CATTDQTAGNTIYF.

The CDR3 DNA reads as TGTGCCAGCAGTTATCCGGGCGGGAGGGCCGGGTCCGAGACCCAGTACTTC. This gives the protein CASSYPGGRAGSETQYF. The genes are TRBV28 and TRBJ2-5; 9 nucleotides agree with TRBD2. The CDR3 runs to 17 residues. V dropped 4 bases and J dropped 5; count of bases not matched to a gene: 14. Germline assignment: CDR1 MDHEN and CDR2 SYDVKM. Looking up the rest from reference TRBV28 and TRBJ2-5 gives the full variable domain: DVKVTQSSRYLVKRTGEKVFLECVQDMDHENMFWYRQDPGLGLRLIYFSYDVKMKEKGDIPEGYSVSREKKERFSLILESASTNQTSMYLCASSYPGGRAGSETQYFGPGTRLLVL.

This clone has a single count. The chain links TRBV28 to TRBJ2-7, with a weak D call TRBD2 (5 bases). This CDR3 is built from 13 residues. V was pared by 3 bases and J by 4 bases, with 10 bases between. Germline V CDR1 and CDR2: MDHEN, SYDVKM. The CDR3 loop reads CASSLGWRYEQYF. CDR3 DNA: TGTGCCAGCAGTTTGGGTTGGAGGTACGAGCAGTACTTC. The entire variable domain, with the rest obtained from reference TRBV28 and TRBJ2-7, is as follows: DVKVTQSSRYLVKRTGEKVFLECVQDMDHENMFWYRQDPGLGLRLIYFSYDVKMKEKGDIPEGYSVSREKKERFSLILESASTNQTSMYLCASSLGWRYEQYFGPGTRLTVT.